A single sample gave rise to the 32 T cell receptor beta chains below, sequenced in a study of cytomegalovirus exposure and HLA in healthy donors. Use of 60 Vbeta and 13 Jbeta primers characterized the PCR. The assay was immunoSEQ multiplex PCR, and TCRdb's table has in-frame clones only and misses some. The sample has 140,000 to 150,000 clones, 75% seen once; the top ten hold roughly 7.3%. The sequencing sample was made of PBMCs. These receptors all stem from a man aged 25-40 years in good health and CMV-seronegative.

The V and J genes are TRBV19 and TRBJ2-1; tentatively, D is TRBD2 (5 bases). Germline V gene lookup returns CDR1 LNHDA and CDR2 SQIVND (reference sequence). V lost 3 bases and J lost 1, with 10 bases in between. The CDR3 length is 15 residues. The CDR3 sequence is CASSIDPGSYNEQFF. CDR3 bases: TGTGCCAGTAGTATTGACCCGGGGTCCTACAATGAGCAGTTCTTC.

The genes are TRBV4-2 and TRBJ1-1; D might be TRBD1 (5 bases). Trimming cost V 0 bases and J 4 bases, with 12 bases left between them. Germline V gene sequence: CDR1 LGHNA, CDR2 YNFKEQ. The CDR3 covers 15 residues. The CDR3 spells CASSQEGGKGTEAFF. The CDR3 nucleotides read TGTGCCAGCAGCCAAGAGGGGGGAAAGGGCACTGAAGCTTTCTTT.

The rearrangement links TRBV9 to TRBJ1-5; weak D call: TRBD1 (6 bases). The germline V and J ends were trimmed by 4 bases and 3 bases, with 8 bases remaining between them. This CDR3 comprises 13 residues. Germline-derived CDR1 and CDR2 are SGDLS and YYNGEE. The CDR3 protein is CASSPGHNQPQHF. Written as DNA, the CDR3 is TGTGCCAGCAGCCCGGGACACAATCAGCCCCAGCATTTT.

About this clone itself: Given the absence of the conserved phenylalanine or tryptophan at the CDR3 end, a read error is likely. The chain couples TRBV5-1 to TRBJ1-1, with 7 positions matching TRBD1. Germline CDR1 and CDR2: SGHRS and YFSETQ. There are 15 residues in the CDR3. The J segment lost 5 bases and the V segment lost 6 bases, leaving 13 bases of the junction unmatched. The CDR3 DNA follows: TGCGCCAGCACTGGAGAACGAACAGGGGTGACTGAAGCTTTCCTT. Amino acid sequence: CASTGERTGVTEAFL.

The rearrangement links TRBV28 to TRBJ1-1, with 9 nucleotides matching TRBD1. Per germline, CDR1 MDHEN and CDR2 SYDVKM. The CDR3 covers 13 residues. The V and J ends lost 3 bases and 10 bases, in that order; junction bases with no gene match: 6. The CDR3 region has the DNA TGTGCCAGCAGTTTGCCGGACAGGGGAATAGCTTTCTTT. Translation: CASSLPDRGIAFF.

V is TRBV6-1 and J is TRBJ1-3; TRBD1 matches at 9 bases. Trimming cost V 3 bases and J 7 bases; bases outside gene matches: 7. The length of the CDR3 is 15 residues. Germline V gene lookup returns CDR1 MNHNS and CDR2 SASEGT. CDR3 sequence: CASSDPGQGLNTIYF. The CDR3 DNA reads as TGTGCCAGCAGTGATCCGGGACAGGGCTTGAACACCATATATTTT.

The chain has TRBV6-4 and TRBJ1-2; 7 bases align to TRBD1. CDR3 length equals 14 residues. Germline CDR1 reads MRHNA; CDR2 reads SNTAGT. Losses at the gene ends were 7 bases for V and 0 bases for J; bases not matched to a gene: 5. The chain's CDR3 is CASKTGLSNYGYTF. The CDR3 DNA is TGTGCCAGCAAGACAGGGTTATCTAACTATGGCTACACCTTC.

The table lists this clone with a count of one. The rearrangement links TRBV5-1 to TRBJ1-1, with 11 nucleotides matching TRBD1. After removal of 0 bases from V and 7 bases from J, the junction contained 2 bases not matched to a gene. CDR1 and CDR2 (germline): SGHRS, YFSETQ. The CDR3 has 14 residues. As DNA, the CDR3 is TGCGCCAGCAGCTTGGGGGGACAGGGGGTTGAAGCTTTCTTT. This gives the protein CASSLGGQGVEAFF.

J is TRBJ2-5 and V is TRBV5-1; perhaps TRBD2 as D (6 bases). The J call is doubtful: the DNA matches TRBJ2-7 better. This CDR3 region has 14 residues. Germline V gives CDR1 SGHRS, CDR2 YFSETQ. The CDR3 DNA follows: TGCGCCAGCAGTAACCGCGGGGACTCCTACGAGCAGTACTTC. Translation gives CASSNRGDSYEQYF.

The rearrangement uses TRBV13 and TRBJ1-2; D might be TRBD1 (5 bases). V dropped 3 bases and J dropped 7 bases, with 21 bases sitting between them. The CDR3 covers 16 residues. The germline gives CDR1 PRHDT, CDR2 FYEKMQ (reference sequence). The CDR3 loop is CASSFKGPSGLGGYTF. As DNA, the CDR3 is TGTGCCAGCAGCTTCAAGGGCCCGTCAGGGTTGGGTGGCTACACCTTC.

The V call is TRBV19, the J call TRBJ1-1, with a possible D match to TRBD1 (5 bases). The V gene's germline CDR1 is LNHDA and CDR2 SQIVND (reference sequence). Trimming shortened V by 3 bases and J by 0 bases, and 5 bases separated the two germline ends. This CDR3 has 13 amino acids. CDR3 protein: CASSMTVNTEAFF. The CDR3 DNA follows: TGTGCCAGTAGTATGACAGTGAACACTGAAGCTTTCTTT. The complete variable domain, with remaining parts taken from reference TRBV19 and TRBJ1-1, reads DGGITQSPKYLFRKEGQNVTLSCEQNLNHDAMYWYRQDPGQGLRLIYYSQIVNDFQKGDIAEGYSVSREKKESFPLTVTSAQKNPTAFYLCASSMTVNTEAFFGQGTRLTVV.

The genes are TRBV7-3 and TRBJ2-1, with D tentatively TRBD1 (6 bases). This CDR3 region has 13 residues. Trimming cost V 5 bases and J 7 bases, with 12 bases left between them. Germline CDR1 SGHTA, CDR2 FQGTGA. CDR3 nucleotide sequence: TGTGCCAGCAGCCCCCAGGGGAATAATGAGCAGTTCTTC. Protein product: CASSPQGNNEQFF.

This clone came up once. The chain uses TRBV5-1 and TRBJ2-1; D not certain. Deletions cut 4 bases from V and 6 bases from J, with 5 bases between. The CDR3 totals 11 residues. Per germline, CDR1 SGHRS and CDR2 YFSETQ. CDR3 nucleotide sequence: TGCGCCAGCAGCATAGTCAATGAGCAGTTCTTC. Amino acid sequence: CASSIVNEQFF.

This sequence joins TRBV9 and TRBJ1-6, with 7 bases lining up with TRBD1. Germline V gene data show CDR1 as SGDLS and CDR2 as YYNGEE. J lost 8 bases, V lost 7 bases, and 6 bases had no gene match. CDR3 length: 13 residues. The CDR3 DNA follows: TGTGCCAGCGCCAGACAGGGTGATTCACCCCTCCACTTT. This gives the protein CASARQGDSPLHF.

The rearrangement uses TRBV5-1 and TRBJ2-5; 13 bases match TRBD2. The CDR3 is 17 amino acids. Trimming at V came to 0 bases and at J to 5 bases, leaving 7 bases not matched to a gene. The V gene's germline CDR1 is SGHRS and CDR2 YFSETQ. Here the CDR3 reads CASSLAETSGRSETQYF. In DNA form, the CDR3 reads TGCGCCAGCAGCTTGGCCGAGACTAGCGGGAGGAGCGAGACCCAGTACTTC. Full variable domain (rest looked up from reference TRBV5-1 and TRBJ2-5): KAGVTQTPRYLIKTRGQQVTLSCSPISGHRSVSWYQQTPGQGLQFLFEYFSETQRNKGNFPGRFSGRQFSNSRSEMNVSTLELGDSALYLCASSLAETSGRSETQYFGPGTRLLVL.

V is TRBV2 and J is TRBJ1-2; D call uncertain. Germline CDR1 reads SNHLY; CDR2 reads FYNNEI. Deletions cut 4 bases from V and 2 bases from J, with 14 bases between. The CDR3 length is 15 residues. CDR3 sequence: CASSVSREVNYGYTF. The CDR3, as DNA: TGTGCCAGCAGTGTGAGTCGTGAAGTAAACTATGGCTACACCTTC.

CDR3 loop: CAISESTSGVGDTQYF. The CDR3 region has the DNA TGTGCCATCAGTGAGTCGACTAGCGGGGTCGGTGATACGCAGTATTTT. The chain links TRBV10-3 to TRBJ2-3; TRBD2 agrees at 11 bases. Germline V gene sequence: CDR1 ENHRY, CDR2 SYGVKD. The CDR3 is made up of 16 amino acids. V shed 0 bases and J 6 bases; nucleotides not matched to a gene: 5.

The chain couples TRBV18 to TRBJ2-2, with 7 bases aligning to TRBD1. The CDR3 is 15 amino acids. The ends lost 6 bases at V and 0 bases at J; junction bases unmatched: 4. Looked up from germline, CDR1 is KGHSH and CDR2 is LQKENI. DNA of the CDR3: TGTGCCAGCTCGCCCGGGACAGCGAACACCGGGGAGCTGTTTTTT. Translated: CASSPGTANTGELFF.

For the CDR3, the DNA is TGTGCCAGCAGCCTGATCGGGGAGACCCAGTACTTC. It codes for CASSLIGETQYF. The rearrangement links TRBV6-5 to TRBJ2-5; no firm D call. Trimming removed 6 bases at V and 5 bases at J, with 10 bases between. There are 12 residues in the CDR3. CDR1 MNHEY and CDR2 SVGAGI come from the germline V gene.

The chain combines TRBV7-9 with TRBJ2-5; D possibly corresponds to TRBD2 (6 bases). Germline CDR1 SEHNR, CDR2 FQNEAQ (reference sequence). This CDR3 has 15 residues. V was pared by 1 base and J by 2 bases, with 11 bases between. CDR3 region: CASSLEGLAQETQYF. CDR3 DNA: TGTGCCAGCAGCTTAGAGGGGCTAGCGCAAGAGACCCAGTACTTC.

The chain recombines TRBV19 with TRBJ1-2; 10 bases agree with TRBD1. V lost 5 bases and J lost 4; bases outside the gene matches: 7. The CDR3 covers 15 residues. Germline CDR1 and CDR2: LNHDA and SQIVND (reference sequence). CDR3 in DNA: TGTGCCAGTAGTGATCCGGGACAGGGGTTCTATGGCTACACCTTC. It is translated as CASSDPGQGFYGYTF. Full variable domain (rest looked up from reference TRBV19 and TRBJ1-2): DGGITQSPKYLFRKEGQNVTLSCEQNLNHDAMYWYRQDPGQGLRLIYYSQIVNDFQKGDIAEGYSVSREKKESFPLTVTSAQKNPTAFYLCASSDPGQGFYGYTFGSGTRLTVV.

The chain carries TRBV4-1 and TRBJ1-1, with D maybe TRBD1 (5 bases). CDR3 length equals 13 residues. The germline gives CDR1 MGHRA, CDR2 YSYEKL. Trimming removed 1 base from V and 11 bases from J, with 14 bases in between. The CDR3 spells CASSQGAQDNAFF. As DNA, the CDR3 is TGCGCCAGCAGCCAAGGGGCACAGGATAACGCTTTCTTT.

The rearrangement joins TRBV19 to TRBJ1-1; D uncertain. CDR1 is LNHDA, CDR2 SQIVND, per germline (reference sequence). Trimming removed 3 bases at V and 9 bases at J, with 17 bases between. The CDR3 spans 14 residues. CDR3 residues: CASSIRGGGAKAFF. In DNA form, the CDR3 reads TGTGCCAGTAGTATTAGAGGAGGAGGCGCTAAAGCTTTCTTT.

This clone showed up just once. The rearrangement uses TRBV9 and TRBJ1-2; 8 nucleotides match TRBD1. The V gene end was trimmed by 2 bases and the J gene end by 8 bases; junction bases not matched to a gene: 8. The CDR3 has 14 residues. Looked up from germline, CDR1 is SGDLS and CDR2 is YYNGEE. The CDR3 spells CASSVGQVEGGYTF. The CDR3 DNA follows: TGTGCCAGCAGCGTGGGACAGGTGGAAGGGGGCTACACCTTC.

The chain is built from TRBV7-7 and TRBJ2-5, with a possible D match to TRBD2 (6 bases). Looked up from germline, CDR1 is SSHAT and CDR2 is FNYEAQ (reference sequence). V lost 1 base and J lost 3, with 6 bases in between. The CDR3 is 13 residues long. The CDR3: CASSLGGEETQYF. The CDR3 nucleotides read TGTGCCAGCAGCTTAGGGGGGGAAGAGACCCAGTACTTC.

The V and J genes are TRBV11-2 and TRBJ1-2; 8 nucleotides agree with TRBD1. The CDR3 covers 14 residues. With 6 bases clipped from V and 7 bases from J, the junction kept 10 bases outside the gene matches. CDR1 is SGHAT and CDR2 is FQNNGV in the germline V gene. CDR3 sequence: CASRPPGGKGGYTF. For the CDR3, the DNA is TGTGCCAGCAGACCTCCAGGGGGCAAGGGTGGCTACACCTTC.

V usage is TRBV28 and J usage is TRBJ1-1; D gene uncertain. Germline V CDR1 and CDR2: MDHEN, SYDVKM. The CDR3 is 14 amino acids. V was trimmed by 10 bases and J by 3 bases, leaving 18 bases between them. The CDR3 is CATKEEWSYTEAFF. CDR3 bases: TGTGCCACCAAGGAGGAGTGGTCGTACACTGAAGCTTTCTTT.

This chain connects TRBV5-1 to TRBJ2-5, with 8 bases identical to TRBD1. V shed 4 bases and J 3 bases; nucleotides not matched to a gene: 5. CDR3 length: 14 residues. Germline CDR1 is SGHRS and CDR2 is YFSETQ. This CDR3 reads CASSRDRRKETQYF. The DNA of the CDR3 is TGCGCCAGCAGCCGGGACAGGAGGAAAGAGACCCAGTACTTC.

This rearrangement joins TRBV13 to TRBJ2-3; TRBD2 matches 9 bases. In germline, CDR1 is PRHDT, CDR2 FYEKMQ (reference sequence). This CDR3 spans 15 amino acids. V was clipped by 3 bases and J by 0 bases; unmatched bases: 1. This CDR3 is CASSLTSGSTDTQYF. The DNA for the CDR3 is TGTGCCAGCAGCTTGACTAGCGGAAGCACAGATACGCAGTATTTT.

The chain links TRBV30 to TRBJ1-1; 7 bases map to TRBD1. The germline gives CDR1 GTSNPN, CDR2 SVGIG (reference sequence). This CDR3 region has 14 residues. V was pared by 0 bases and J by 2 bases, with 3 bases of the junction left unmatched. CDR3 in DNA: TGTGCCTGGAGTGTCGCAGGGGGAAACACTGAAGCTTTCTTT. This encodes CAWSVAGGNTEAFF.

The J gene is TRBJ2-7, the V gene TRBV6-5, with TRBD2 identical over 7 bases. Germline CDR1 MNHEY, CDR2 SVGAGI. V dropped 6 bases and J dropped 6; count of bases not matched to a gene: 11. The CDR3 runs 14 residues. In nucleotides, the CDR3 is TGTGCCAGCAGCCTCACGGGGGGAAGTGGCGAGCAGTACTTC. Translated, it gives CASSLTGGSGEQYF.

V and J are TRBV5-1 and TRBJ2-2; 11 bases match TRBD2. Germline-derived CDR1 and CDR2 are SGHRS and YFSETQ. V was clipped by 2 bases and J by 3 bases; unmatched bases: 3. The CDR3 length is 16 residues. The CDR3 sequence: CASSLVTSGDTGELFF. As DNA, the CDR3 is TGCGCCAGCAGCTTAGTGACTAGCGGGGACACCGGGGAGCTGTTTTTT. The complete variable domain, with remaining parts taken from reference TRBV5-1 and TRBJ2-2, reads KAGVTQTPRYLIKTRGQQVTLSCSPISGHRSVSWYQQTPGQGLQFLFEYFSETQRNKGNFPGRFSGRQFSNSRSEMNVSTLELGDSALYLCASSLVTSGDTGELFFGEGSRLTVL.